This T cell receptor (beta chain) was identified during a study of T cells after yellow fever vaccination. Germline assignment: CDR1 MNHEY and CDR2 SVGAGI. This CDR3 comprises 15 residues. J was trimmed by 5 bases and V by 6 bases; bases with no gene match: 10. TCRdb reprocessed the 5' RACE reads with MiXCR, giving one entry per CDR3 protein. The top ten hold about 3% of the sample, which has about 320,000 distinct CDR3 sequences, under 15% seen once. Study conclusions and caveats: In post-booster samples, most primary-vaccination clones reappeared (just under 98% CD4, roughly 90% CD8). Weaker in magnitude, the secondary response showed a faster peak on day 5 versus 15.

As concerns this clonotype: Its antigen is as yet unknown.

The receptor was derived from a man between 18 and 29 years old who received the YFV17D yellow fever vaccine. The gene calls are TRBV6-5 and TRBJ1-2, with TRBD1 matching 9 bases. The source material was CD4+ T cells sorted from PBMCs, sampled 15 days after the yellow fever booster vaccination. CDR3 loop: CASRKQGASEYGYTF. DNA of the CDR3: TGTGCCAGCAGGAAACAGGGGGCGAGTGAATATGGCTACACCTTC.